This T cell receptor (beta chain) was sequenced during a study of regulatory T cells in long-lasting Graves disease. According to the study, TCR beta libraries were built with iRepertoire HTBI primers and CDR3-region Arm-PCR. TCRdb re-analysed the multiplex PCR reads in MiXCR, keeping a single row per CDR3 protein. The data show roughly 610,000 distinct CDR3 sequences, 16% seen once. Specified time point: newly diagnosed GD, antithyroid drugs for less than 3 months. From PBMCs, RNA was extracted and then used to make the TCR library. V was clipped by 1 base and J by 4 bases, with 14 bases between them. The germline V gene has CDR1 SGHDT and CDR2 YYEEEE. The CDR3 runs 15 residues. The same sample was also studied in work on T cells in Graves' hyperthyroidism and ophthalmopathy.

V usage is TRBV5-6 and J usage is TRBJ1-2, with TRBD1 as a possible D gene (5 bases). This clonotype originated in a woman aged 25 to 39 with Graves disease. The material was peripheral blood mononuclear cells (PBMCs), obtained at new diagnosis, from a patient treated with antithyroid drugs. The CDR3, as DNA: TGTGCCAGCAGCTTGTCCGGGACGTCTGTCTATGGCTACACCTTC. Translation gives CASSLSGTSVYGYTF. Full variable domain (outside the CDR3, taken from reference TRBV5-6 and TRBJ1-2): DAGVTQSPTHLIKTRGQQVTLRCSPKSGHDTVSWYQQALGQGPQFIFQYYEEEERQRGNFPDRFSGHQFPNYSSELNVNALLLGDSALYLCASSLSGTSVYGYTFGSGTRLTVV.